One sample yielded the 15 T cell receptor beta chains listed below, sequenced in a study of OX40 agonist ivuxolimab in advanced cancers. The data were produced by immunoSEQ multiplex PCR, yet TCRdb's version contains in-frame clones alone and is incomplete. The sample records over 90,000 clones, approximately 93% being singletons. The sample consisted of CD4+ or CD8+ T cells sorted from blood, taken in a trial of the OX40 agonist ivuxolimab. The receptors derive from an adult with an advanced solid tumor such as melanoma, head and neck, liver or kidney cancer.

The V gene is TRBV4-3, the J gene TRBJ2-1; 8 positions agree with TRBD2. After removal of 3 bases from V and 6 bases from J, the junction contained 13 bases not matched to a gene. This CDR3 contains 17 residues. Per germline, CDR1 LGHNA and CDR2 YSLEER. The CDR3 protein is CASSHVFGVAGSNEQFF. The CDR3 DNA is TGCGCCAGCAGCCACGTCTTCGGGGTAGCGGGGAGCAATGAGCAGTTCTTC.

The chain has TRBV5-4 and TRBJ2-5; no clear D gene. Looked up from germline, CDR1 is SGHNT and CDR2 is YYREEE (reference sequence). V lost 0 bases and J lost 1, with 7 bases in between. The CDR3 covers 14 residues. The chain's CDR3 is CASSLGAPQETQYF. The CDR3 DNA sequence: TGTGCCAGCAGCTTGGGAGCGCCCCAAGAGACCCAGTACTTC.

The genes are TRBV7-8 and TRBJ2-5; 7 nucleotides align to TRBD2. Trimming at V came to 8 bases and at J to 7 bases, leaving 10 bases not matched to a gene. Per the germline V gene, CDR1 is SGHVS and CDR2 is FQNEAQ. The CDR3 covers 13 residues. The CDR3 coding sequence is TGTGCCAGCGCCACTAGCGAACTCGGGACCCAGTACTTC. The encoded protein is CASATSELGTQYF.

The CDR3 loop is CASSLGAEGITEAFF. In DNA form, the CDR3 reads TGCGCCAGCAGCTTGGGCGCGGAGGGGATCACTGAAGCTTTCTTT. The chain links TRBV5-1 to TRBJ1-1; weak D call: TRBD1 (5 bases). This CDR3 contains 15 residues. Trimming stripped 0 bases from V and 4 bases from J, with 13 bases between. Germline-derived CDR1 and CDR2 are SGHRS and YFSETQ.

The chain carries TRBV19 and TRBJ2-3; unclear D gene. The CDR3 length is 14 residues. Germline V CDR1 and CDR2: LNHDA, SQIVND (reference sequence). The germline V and J ends were trimmed by 6 bases and 5 bases, with 15 bases remaining between them. DNA for the CDR3: TGTGCCAGTAGCCGGGTCCCTGGCCAAGATACGCAGTATTTT. Protein product: CASSRVPGQDTQYF.

The J gene is TRBJ2-2, the V gene TRBV4-3, with TRBD2 as a possible D gene (6 bases). Germline CDR1 reads LGHNA; CDR2 reads YSLEER. The CDR3 covers 17 residues. With 1 base removed from V and 6 bases from J, the gap between germline ends came to 18 bases. The CDR3 region has the DNA TGCGCCAGCAGCCAAGCCGGGGGACGGAGGTGGGCCGGGGAGCTGTTTTTT. It specifies CASSQAGGRRWAGELFF.

V usage is TRBV10-3 and J usage is TRBJ2-1, with D possibly being TRBD2 (6 bases). The CDR3 is 13 residues long. V was clipped by 4 bases and J by 2 bases, with 6 bases between them. Germline V gene data show CDR1 as ENHRY and CDR2 as SYGVKD. CDR3 coding DNA: TGTGCCATCAGTGGGGGGGCCTACAATGAGCAGTTCTTC. This sequence encodes CAISGGAYNEQFF.

This chain links TRBV5-5 with TRBJ1-5, with D tentatively TRBD1 (5 bases). The CDR3 covers 13 residues. CDR1 and CDR2 (germline): SGHKS, YYEKEE (reference sequence). The V end was cut by 7 bases, the J end by 4 bases, with 12 bases between. CDR3 sequence (DNA): TGTGCCAGCGGGAGGAGGGGAAATCAGCCCCAGCATTTT. This codes for CASGRRGNQPQHF.

This clone was seen only once. J is TRBJ2-1 and V is TRBV10-3; TRBD1 is a possible D gene (6 bases). This CDR3 is 17 amino acids long. CDR1 is ENHRY and CDR2 is SYGVKD in the germline V gene. V was cut by 0 bases and J by 5 bases, with 17 bases left in between. In DNA, the CDR3 is TGTGCCATCAGTGAGTCAGGACAGTACGTACTGGACAATGAGCAGTTCTTC. Translating it yields CAISESGQYVLDNEQFF.

The chain combines TRBV11-2 with TRBJ1-4; D remains unclear. Germline V CDR1 and CDR2: SGHAT, FQNNGV. This CDR3 has 13 residues. V was trimmed by 1 base and J by 8 bases, leaving 8 bases between them. Here the CDR3 reads CASSLGEVEKLFF. CDR3 coding DNA: TGTGCCAGCAGCTTAGGAGAGGTGGAAAAACTGTTTTTT.

V gene TRBV19 combines with J gene TRBJ2-2; D assignment may be TRBD1 or TRBD2 (7 bases each). This CDR3 has 16 amino acids. The V and J ends lost 5 bases and 0 bases respectively, with 13 bases between them. Per germline, CDR1 LNHDA and CDR2 SQIVND (reference sequence). CDR3 in amino acids: CASSPRGGTNTGELFF. The CDR3 nucleotides read TGTGCCAGTAGTCCCAGGGGGGGGACGAACACCGGGGAGCTGTTTTTT.

V usage is TRBV7-3 and J usage is TRBJ1-1; maybe TRBD1 (6 bases). CDR1 is SGHTA and CDR2 is FQGTGA in the germline V gene. V lost 2 bases and J 6 bases, leaving 16 bases between the germline ends. The CDR3 runs to 15 residues. The DNA for the CDR3 is TGTGCCAGCAGCTTAGTCGTGGGGGCGTTGGCTGAAGCTTTCTTT. Translating it yields CASSLVVGALAEAFF.

This rearrangement joins TRBV5-4 to TRBJ2-7; 9 bases fit TRBD1. CDR3 length: 14 amino acids. CDR1 SGHNT and CDR2 YYREEE come from the germline V gene (reference sequence). V dropped 4 bases and J dropped 2; count of bases not matched to a gene: 4. In DNA form, the CDR3 reads TGTGCCAGCAGCCCTTGGGACAGGGCCTACGAGCAGTACTTC. Residues: CASSPWDRAYEQYF.

The rearrangement joins TRBV27 to TRBJ1-2; tentatively, D is TRBD1 (5 bases). Germline CDR1 is MNHEY and CDR2 is SMNVEV (reference sequence). This CDR3 spans 16 amino acids. Trimming shortened V by 2 bases and J by 4 bases, and 17 bases separated the two germline ends. The CDR3, as DNA: TGTGCCAGCAGTTTAGCTGGGACCATGTCTTTCTATGGCTACACCTTC. Amino acid sequence: CASSLAGTMSFYGYTF.

This chain connects TRBV27 to TRBJ1-6, with D unresolved. Germline loops: CDR1 MNHEY, CDR2 SMNVEV (reference sequence). V shed 6 bases and J shed 0 bases, with 12 bases lying between them. The CDR3 runs to 16 residues. CDR3 residues: CASRDRDSSYNSPLHF. DNA of the CDR3: TGTGCCAGCAGGGACCGCGATAGCTCCTATAATTCACCCCTCCACTTT.